These 2 T cell receptor beta chains were sequenced from one sample in a study of post-analysis software for immune sequencing data. Points from the study as a whole: In patients, about 5 TRBV segments were more frequent than in controls, with TRBV5-6, TRBV5-1 and TRBV20-1 among them.

No antigens are known for them. Libraries were made from TCR beta cDNA, and they carried unique molecular identifiers. One entry per CDR3 protein results from TCRdb running MiXCR on the PCR reads. The sample comprises fewer than 600,000 distinct CDR3 sequences, around 40% of which are singletons, and about an eighth rests with the top ten. Sequenced sample: blood. The receptors derive from a girl aged 5-17 years with multiple sclerosis.

For the CDR3, the DNA is TGTGCCAGCAGCCAAGACCATACGGAGGCCAACGTCCTGACTTTC. This codes for CASSQDHTEANVLTF. V is TRBV4-2 and J is TRBJ2-6; D uncertain. V lost 0 bases and J lost 6, with 9 bases in between. Germline V gene lookup returns CDR1 LGHNA and CDR2 YNFKEQ. The CDR3 is 15 amino acids.

The J gene is TRBJ2-1, the V gene TRBV29-1, with 13 bases fitting TRBD2. The CDR3 loop spans 13 amino acids. The junction had 1 base not matched to a gene; V was cut back by 7 bases and J by 4 bases. In germline, CDR1 is SQVTM, CDR2 ANQGSEA. CDR3 protein: CSGGLAGYNEQFF. CDR3 coding DNA: TGCAGCGGGGGACTAGCGGGGTACAATGAGCAGTTCTTC.